Shown below are 26 T cell receptor beta chains from a single sample sequenced in a study of cytomegalovirus exposure and HLA in healthy donors. PCR was performed using 60 Vbeta and 13 Jbeta primers. Sequencing used immunoSEQ multiplex PCR; TCRdb keeps in-frame clones, though not all of them. The sample lists roughly 150,000 clones; about 75% were seen once. The sample consisted of PBMCs. The source is a woman in her 30s in good health and CMV-seronegative.

The chain links TRBV5-1 to TRBJ2-6; TRBD2 is a possible D gene (5 bases). The V end was cut by 7 bases, the J end by 0 bases, with 14 bases between. The length of the CDR3 is 16 residues. CDR1 and CDR2 from the germline V gene are SGHRS and YFSETQ. In nucleotides, the CDR3 is TGCGCCAGCCAGGCAGGACTCAGCTCTGGGGCCAACGTCCTGACTTTC. Translated, it gives CASQAGLSSGANVLTF.

The chain couples TRBV27 to TRBJ1-1, with 8 bases identical to TRBD1. Looked up from germline, CDR1 is MNHEY and CDR2 is SMNVEV (reference sequence). The length of the CDR3 is 17 residues. J was trimmed by 1 base and V by 2 bases; bases with no gene match: 9. CDR3 sequence (DNA): TGTGCCAGCAGTTTACCGACAGGGGCTCTGGAGAACACTGAAGCTTTCTTT. Protein product: CASSLPTGALENTEAFF.

A remark on this clone: One junction end disagrees with the germline gene, perhaps due to a read error. V is TRBV11-2 and J is TRBJ2-7; tentative D call: TRBD2 (5 bases). This CDR3 has 16 amino acids. Germline V gene lookup returns CDR1 SGHAT and CDR2 FQNNGV. For the CDR3, the DNA is TGTGCCAGCAGCCGGACTCTCCCGTACATCTCCCACGAGCAGTACTTC. It encodes CASSRTLPYISHEQYF.

This clone was recorded at least ten times. The chain is built from TRBV9 and TRBJ2-5; D gene unclear. Germline lookup yields CDR1 SGDLS and CDR2 YYNGEE. This CDR3 is 13 amino acids long. V lost 4 bases and J lost 0, with 7 bases in between. The CDR3 nucleotides are TGTGCCAGCAGCCCCCCCTACCAAGAGACCCAGTACTTC. As protein: CASSPPYQETQYF. Full variable domain (remainder filled in from reference TRBV9 and TRBJ2-5): DSGVTQTPKHLITATGQRVTLRCSPRSGDLSVYWYQQSLDQGLQFLIQYYNGEERAKGNILERFSAQQFPDLHSELNLSSLELGDSALYFCASSPPYQETQYFGPGTRLLVL.

The chain couples TRBV15 to TRBJ2-3; TRBD2 agrees at 14 bases. Germline V gene lookup returns CDR1 LNHNV and CDR2 YYDKDF (reference sequence). J lost 6 bases, V lost 3 bases, and 8 bases had no gene match. The CDR3 is made up of 17 amino acids. DNA for the CDR3: TGTGCCACCAGCAGTCACGGGACTAGCGGGGGTAGGGATACGCAGTATTTT. This gives the protein CATSSHGTSGGRDTQYF.

In DNA, the CDR3 is TGTGCCAGCAGGCCAGGGGGACGAGACTATGGCTACACCTTC. Translated: CASRPGGRDYGYTF. V gene TRBV7-2 combines with J gene TRBJ1-2; 7 bases line up with TRBD1. After removal of 6 bases from V and 3 bases from J, the junction contained 7 bases not matched to a gene. There are 14 residues in the CDR3. The germline V gene encodes CDR1 SGHTA and CDR2 FQGNSA.

This rearrangement joins TRBV14 to TRBJ2-5, with 7 bases that match TRBD1. V lost 4 bases, J lost 2 bases, and 4 bases stayed unmatched. CDR1 is SGHDN, CDR2 FVKESK, per germline. The CDR3 totals 14 residues. This CDR3 is CASSRDRNQETQYF. In nucleotides, the CDR3 is TGTGCCAGCAGCCGGGACAGAAATCAAGAGACCCAGTACTTC.

The chain joins TRBV20-1 to TRBJ1-1; D is possibly TRBD1 (6 bases). Trimming removed 5 bases from V and 11 bases from J, with 15 bases in between. Germline values: CDR1 DFQATT, CDR2 SNEGSKA (reference sequence). The CDR3 covers 11 residues. The CDR3 nucleotides read TGCAGTGCTCCCGGAGGGGGGGCTGCTTTCTTT. It specifies CSAPGGGAAFF.

The chain links TRBV4-1 to TRBJ1-6; 7 bases are a match to TRBD1. CDR3 length: 15 residues. The germline gives CDR1 MGHRA, CDR2 YSYEKL. The V and J ends lost 4 bases and 8 bases, in that order; junction bases with no gene match: 8. The CDR3 DNA reads as TGCGCCAGCAGCCCCCCGGGACAGTCGTATTCACCCCTCCACTTT. It codes for CASSPPGQSYSPLHF.

The genes are TRBV15 and TRBJ1-1, with D perhaps TRBD1 (6 bases). This CDR3 has 13 amino acids. From germline, CDR1 is LNHNV and CDR2 YYDKDF (reference sequence). Trimming took 0 bases from V and 7 from J, leaving 9 bases between them. The CDR3 region has the DNA TGTGCCACCAGCAGAGAGCAGGGGCGTGAAGCTTTCTTT. Residues: CATSREQGREAFF.

The count of this clone is one. This CDR3 reads CASSHGIGQGNTEAFF. The CDR3 DNA follows: TGTGCCAGCAGCCACGGAATCGGACAGGGGAACACTGAAGCTTTCTTT. The chain recombines TRBV14 with TRBJ1-1; TRBD1 agrees at 8 bases. The CDR3 extends over 16 amino acids. The germline V gene encodes CDR1 SGHDN and CDR2 FVKESK. V gave up 3 bases and J gave up 1 base; unmatched junction bases: 7.

This clone was detected once. The chain links TRBV11-2 to TRBJ1-3; TRBD1 matches at 8 bases. Germline-derived CDR1 and CDR2 are SGHAT and FQNNGV. Unmatched junction bases numbered 11, after V lost 1 base and J lost 0 bases. The CDR3 consists of 19 residues. The CDR3 sequence is CASSLVAGTGHLSGNTIYF. The CDR3 nucleotides read TGTGCCAGCAGCTTAGTGGCTGGGACAGGACACCTCTCTGGAAACACCATATATTTT.

The chain uses TRBV6-1 and TRBJ1-2, with D perhaps matching TRBD1 (6 bases). Germline V gives CDR1 MNHNS, CDR2 SASEGT. This CDR3 region has 14 residues. The germline V and J ends were trimmed by 2 bases and 3 bases, with 10 bases remaining between them. DNA for the CDR3: TGTGCCAGCAGTGAAAGGGGGAGGGACTATGGCTACACCTTC. This translates into CASSERGRDYGYTF.

This sequence joins TRBV28 and TRBJ1-5, with unresolved D. This CDR3 spans 12 amino acids. With 5 bases removed from V and 3 bases from J, the gap between germline ends came to 5 bases. In germline, CDR1 is MDHEN, CDR2 SYDVKM. CDR3 nucleotide sequence: TGTGCCAGCAGTCTAGTCAATCAGCCCCAGCATTTT. Translating it yields CASSLVNQPQHF. Complete variable domain (other parts from reference TRBV28 and TRBJ1-5): DVKVTQSSRYLVKRTGEKVFLECVQDMDHENMFWYRQDPGLGLRLIYFSYDVKMKEKGDIPEGYSVSREKKERFSLILESASTNQTSMYLCASSLVNQPQHFGDGTRLSIL.

The chain couples TRBV30 to TRBJ2-7; 10 bases line up with TRBD2. The germline V gene encodes CDR1 GTSNPN and CDR2 SVGIG (reference sequence). The CDR3 has 14 amino acids. V lost 5 bases and J lost 5; bases outside the gene matches: 9. Here the CDR3 DNA reads TGTGCCTGGGCAGGGCTAGCGGGGGTCGACGAGCAGTACTTC. Translated, it gives CAWAGLAGVDEQYF. Using reference TRBV30 and TRBJ2-7 for the parts outside the CDR3, the full variable domain is SQTIHQWPATLVQPVGSPLSLECTVEGTSNPNLYWYRQAAGRGLQLLFYSVGIGQISSEVPQNLSASRPQDRQFILSSKKLLLSDSGFYLCAWAGLAGVDEQYFGPGTRLTVT.

J is TRBJ2-7 and V is TRBV19; TRBD2 is a possible D gene (5 bases). The CDR3 has 14 residues. The V end was cut by 3 bases, the J end by 3 bases, with 12 bases between. Per germline, CDR1 LNHDA and CDR2 SQIVND (reference sequence). This CDR3 reads CASSMAGGDYEQYF. The CDR3 nucleotides read TGTGCCAGTAGTATGGCGGGCGGCGACTACGAGCAGTACTTC.

The chain is built from TRBV7-8 and TRBJ2-1, with 11 bases identical to TRBD2. V shed 5 bases, J shed 4 bases, and the junction held 7 bases outside the gene matches. The CDR3 is made up of 16 amino acids. Germline V gene lookup returns CDR1 SGHVS and CDR2 FQNEAQ. CDR3 nucleotide sequence: TGTGCCAGCAGCATCATAGCGGGGGGGCTTTACAATGAGCAGTTCTTC. Translation gives CASSIIAGGLYNEQFF.

This clone has just a few counts. The V gene is TRBV9, the J gene TRBJ1-1; 8 bases match TRBD1. The CDR3 length is 13 residues. V shed 4 bases, J shed 4 bases, and the junction held 3 bases outside the gene matches. The germline V gene has CDR1 SGDLS and CDR2 YYNGEE. The CDR3 sequence is CASSWDRSTEAFF. CDR3 nucleotide sequence: TGTGCCAGCAGCTGGGACAGGAGCACTGAAGCTTTCTTT.

The chain recombines TRBV6-5 with TRBJ1-2, with 7 bases lining up with TRBD1. The CDR3 is 13 residues long. Losses at the gene ends were 0 bases for V and 7 bases for J; bases not matched to a gene: 2. Germline CDR1 reads MNHEY; CDR2 reads SVGAGI. The CDR3 protein is CASSYSRQGGYTF. CDR3 DNA: TGTGCCAGCAGTTACTCTAGACAGGGTGGCTACACCTTC.

The rearrangement uses TRBV5-4 and TRBJ1-2, with a weak D call TRBD1 (6 bases). CDR3 length equals 19 residues. Trimming left V 1 base short and J 0 bases short, with 22 bases between. Looked up from germline, CDR1 is SGHNT and CDR2 is YYREEE (reference sequence). CDR3 sequence (DNA): TGTGCCAGCAGCTTGAGCCAGGGGTCGGACCGATTAGCTAACTATGGCTACACCTTC. It yields the protein CASSLSQGSDRLANYGYTF.

The sample holds a few counts of this clone. The chain has TRBV6-1 and TRBJ2-3, with D perhaps matching TRBD2 (5 bases). From germline, CDR1 is MNHNS and CDR2 SASEGT. Trimming removed 5 bases at V and 6 bases at J, with 9 bases between. This CDR3 is 12 amino acids long. CDR3 bases: TGTGCCAGCAGTCCAAGGAGGGATACGCAGTATTTT. As protein: CASSPRRDTQYF.

V usage is TRBV10-3 and J usage is TRBJ1-1; a weak D match, TRBD1 (5 bases). The V gene lost 8 bases and the J gene lost 1 base, with 11 bases spanning the gap. The germline V gene encodes CDR1 ENHRY and CDR2 SYGVKD. This CDR3 has 13 residues. This CDR3 is CAISGKPNTEAFF. The CDR3 nucleotides are TGTGCCATCTCAGGGAAGCCGAACACTGAAGCTTTCTTT.

The chain couples TRBV7-6 to TRBJ1-6, with TRBD1 as a possible D gene (6 bases). Germline CDR1 SGHVS, CDR2 FNYEAQ. The CDR3 length is 14 residues. With 3 bases removed from V and 6 bases from J, the gap between germline ends came to 9 bases. CDR3 DNA: TGTGCCAGCAGCTTTCCGGACAGTAATTCACCCCTCCACTTT. Translation: CASSFPDSNSPLHF.

This clone was detected once. The genes are TRBV5-1 and TRBJ1-3, with TRBD1 matching over 8 bases. CDR1 is SGHRS, CDR2 YFSETQ, per germline. This CDR3 contains 14 residues. V lost 4 bases and J lost 2; bases outside the gene matches: 2. CDR3 residues: CASSQDRAGNTIYF. CDR3 DNA: TGCGCCAGCAGCCAGGACAGGGCTGGAAACACCATATATTTT. The entire variable domain, with the rest obtained from reference TRBV5-1 and TRBJ1-3, is as follows: KAGVTQTPRYLIKTRGQQVTLSCSPISGHRSVSWYQQTPGQGLQFLFEYFSETQRNKGNFPGRFSGRQFSNSRSEMNVSTLELGDSALYLCASSQDRAGNTIYFGEGSWLTVV.

The chain has TRBV7-3 and TRBJ1-1, with D hard to call. The V end was cut by 5 bases, the J end by 5 bases, with 12 bases between. Germline assignment: CDR1 SGHTA and CDR2 FQGTGA. This CDR3 is built from 13 residues. The CDR3 reads CASSPTRVTEAFF. In DNA form, the CDR3 reads TGTGCCAGCAGCCCAACGAGGGTGACTGAAGCTTTCTTT.

The chain uses TRBV7-8 and TRBJ2-2; 11 bases fit TRBD2. V shed 2 bases, J shed 2 bases, and the junction held 10 bases outside the gene matches. Germline V lookup: CDR1 SGHVS, CDR2 FQNEAQ. The CDR3 contains 19 residues. The CDR3: CASSLYMASGGPNTGELFF. For the CDR3, the DNA is TGTGCCAGCAGCTTATATATGGCTAGCGGGGGGCCTAACACCGGGGAGCTGTTTTTT.